The sequence of this TCR beta chain was determined in a study of T cells in Graves' hyperthyroidism and ophthalmopathy. Study-level results: The model identified upcoming ophthalmopathy a median approximately six months ahead of onset. A model of 13 V-J pairs discriminated ophthalmopathy from stable hyperthyroidism.

After removal of 5 bases from V and 2 bases from J, the junction contained 8 bases not matched to a gene. The CDR3 is 17 residues long. Graves' hyperthyroidism was deemed stable absent ophthalmopathy progression within 18 months. Template material for amplifying TCR beta CDR3 regions consisted of RNA transcripts. A set of HTBI primers served as the primers for a first-round RT-PCR of the TCR CDR3. MiXCR, run by TCRdb on the multiplex PCR reads, gives a single entry per CDR3 protein. The sample has about 570,000 distinct CDR3 sequences; around 15% are singletons. This clonotype has at least ten counts. Its antigen remains unidentified.

What was sequenced was blood. The sequence came from a woman in her 40s with Graves' hyperthyroidism. The chain carries TRBV12-3 or TRBV12-4 and TRBJ2-1; 11 bases are shared with TRBD2. The CDR3 DNA sequence: TGTGCCAGCAGTACCAGACTAGCGGGAAGTCCCTACAATGAGCAGTTCTTC. Its protein is CASSTRLAGSPYNEQFF.